What follows are 25 T cell receptor beta chains derived from one specimen sequenced in a study of T cells expressing NK-cell markers. TCRdb re-called the 5' RACE reads; one entry per CDR3 protein, DNA not given. The sample yields hundreds of thousands of distinct CDR3 sequences, of which the top ten take up roughly 4.2%. Sequencing used blood T cells: a sorted CD56 or NKG2C T cell subset, CD4+ or CD8+ T cells, or bulk PBMC T cells (not recorded which). These receptor sequences come from a woman aged 18 to 75 in good health.

J is TRBJ1-2 and V is TRBV12-3 or TRBV12-4. This CDR3 region has 15 residues. The CDR3: CASSLAGGANYGYTF.

The J gene is TRBJ2-3, the V gene TRBV10-3. Germline lookup yields CDR1 ENHRY and CDR2 SYGVKD. CDR3 size: 13 residues. The CDR3 protein is CAISDAGSDTQYF.

The chain combines TRBV12-3 or TRBV12-4 with TRBJ1-1. CDR3 length: 13 residues. The CDR3 is CASSLNENTEAFF.

This sequence joins TRBV5-4 and TRBJ2-5; the TCRdb call, TRBD2, lacks DNA for checking. The CDR3 length is 16 residues. The V gene's germline CDR1 is SGHNT and CDR2 YYREEE (reference sequence). CDR3: CASSPDSGWIKETQYF.

CDR3 region: CAGRTSAIGELFF. The V gene is TRBV2, the J gene TRBJ2-2; TCRdb selects TRBD2, and the lack of DNA leaves this call unchecked. Germline-derived CDR1 and CDR2 are SNHLY and FYNNEI. The length of the CDR3 is 13 residues.

The gene calls are TRBV12-3 or TRBV12-4 and TRBJ2-5; TCRdb gives TRBD2 as the D gene, but with no DNA this cannot be confirmed. This CDR3 contains 14 residues. The CDR3 spells CASRASAGGQTQYF.

The chain is built from TRBV20-1 and TRBJ1-1; TCRdb designates TRBD1, a call that cannot be tested without DNA. CDR3 size: 13 residues. Germline CDR1 and CDR2: DFQATT and SNEGSKA (reference sequence). The CDR3: CSARGPLNAEAFF.

V usage is TRBV6-5 and J usage is TRBJ2-3. The germline V gene encodes CDR1 MNHEY and CDR2 SVGAGI. The CDR3 covers 14 residues. CDR3 region: CASSSGVGLDTQYF.

The chain recombines TRBV5-8 with TRBJ1-1; TCRdb's D call of TRBD1 is untestable without DNA. Germline CDR1 is SGHTS and CDR2 is YDEGEE. This CDR3 contains 16 residues. This CDR3 reads CASSPRMTGLNTEAFF.

The chain combines TRBV18 with TRBJ1-4. The V gene's germline CDR1 is KGHSH and CDR2 LQKENI. The CDR3 is 17 residues long. Here the CDR3 reads CASSPQGDFATNEKLFF.

The J gene is TRBJ2-2, the V gene TRBV10-3; the D gene TCRdb calls, TRBD1, cannot be checked with no DNA. Germline CDR1 and CDR2: ENHRY and SYGVKD. The CDR3 spans 14 residues. CDR3: CAISWDRDTGELFF.

The rearrangement links TRBV6-1 to TRBJ2-2; the TCRdb call, TRBD2, lacks DNA for checking. Germline CDR1 and CDR2: MNHNS and SASEGT. The CDR3 runs to 16 residues. The CDR3 protein is CASTSVAGVGTGELFF.

The V call is TRBV5-1, the J call TRBJ1-1. Germline CDR1 reads SGHRS; CDR2 reads YFSETQ. The CDR3 loop spans 14 amino acids. The CDR3 sequence: CASSLRGINTEAFF.

The V gene is TRBV5-4, the J gene TRBJ2-3; absent DNA, TCRdb's TRBD2 call cannot be checked. Germline V lookup: CDR1 SGHNT, CDR2 YYREEE (reference sequence). CDR3 length equals 16 residues. The chain's CDR3 is CASSSLAGEYTDTQYF.

This chain uses TRBV10-3 with TRBJ2-3; there is no DNA to check the TCRdb D call of TRBD2. This CDR3 has 16 amino acids. In germline, CDR1 is ENHRY, CDR2 SYGVKD. The CDR3 reads CAISEQRGGRTDTQYF.

The V gene is TRBV7-9, the J gene TRBJ1-2; TCRdb indicates TRBD1, and absent DNA this call remains unverified. Per germline, CDR1 SEHNR and CDR2 FQNEAQ (reference sequence). The CDR3 sequence is 15 residues long. The CDR3 spells CASSSAGAGRGGYTF. Looking up the rest from reference TRBV7-9 and TRBJ1-2 gives the full variable domain: DTGVSQNPRHKITKRGQNVTFRCDPISEHNRLYWYRQTLGQGPEFLTYFQNEAQLEKSRLLSDRFSAERPKGSFSTLEIQRTEQGDSAMYLCASSSAGAGRGGYTFGSGTRLTVV.

This chain joins TRBV6-1 and TRBJ2-1; checking the TCRdb D call of TRBD2 is not possible without DNA. Looked up from germline, CDR1 is MNHNS and CDR2 is SASEGT. This CDR3 comprises 14 residues. The CDR3 region is CASRGTSVHNEQFF.

V and J are TRBV9 and TRBJ1-5. This CDR3 is built from 14 residues. Germline CDR1 SGDLS, CDR2 YYNGEE. The CDR3 here is CASSVGEGGQPQHF.

The chain uses TRBV12-3 or TRBV12-4 and TRBJ1-5. The CDR3 consists of 14 residues. The CDR3 loop is CASSLGASNQPQHF.

The chain carries TRBV5-6 and TRBJ1-2; TCRdb's D call of TRBD1 is untestable without DNA. Per the germline V gene, CDR1 is SGHDT and CDR2 is YYEEEE. CDR3 length: 15 residues. CDR3 sequence reads: CASSRIRTGNSGYTF.

V and J are TRBV11-2 and TRBJ1-3. This CDR3 comprises 18 residues. The germline CDR1 and CDR2 sequences are SGHAT and FQNNGV. Here the CDR3 reads CASSSNPRGGFSGNTIYF.

The rearrangement joins TRBV4-2 to TRBJ2-1; TCRdb names TRBD1, which stays unverified in the absence of DNA. The CDR3 loop spans 14 amino acids. CDR1 LGHNA and CDR2 YNFKEQ come from the germline V gene. The CDR3 spells CASSHMTGVNEQFF.

This chain links TRBV12-3 or TRBV12-4 with TRBJ2-5; TCRdb outputs TRBD1, but without DNA this stays unchecked. There are 14 residues in the CDR3. This CDR3 is CASSTRTGGETQYF.

J is TRBJ2-1 and V is TRBV6-1; TCRdb's D call, TRBD2, is unchecked because there is no DNA. CDR1 and CDR2 (germline): MNHNS, SASEGT. The CDR3 contains 14 residues. This chain's CDR3 is CASRTTRKENEQFF.

V usage is TRBV13 and J usage is TRBJ1-3; TCRdb names TRBD1, which stays unverified in the absence of DNA. This CDR3 spans 13 amino acids. Per the germline V gene, CDR1 is PRHDT and CDR2 is FYEKMQ (reference sequence). This CDR3 reads CASRRPGGNTIYF.